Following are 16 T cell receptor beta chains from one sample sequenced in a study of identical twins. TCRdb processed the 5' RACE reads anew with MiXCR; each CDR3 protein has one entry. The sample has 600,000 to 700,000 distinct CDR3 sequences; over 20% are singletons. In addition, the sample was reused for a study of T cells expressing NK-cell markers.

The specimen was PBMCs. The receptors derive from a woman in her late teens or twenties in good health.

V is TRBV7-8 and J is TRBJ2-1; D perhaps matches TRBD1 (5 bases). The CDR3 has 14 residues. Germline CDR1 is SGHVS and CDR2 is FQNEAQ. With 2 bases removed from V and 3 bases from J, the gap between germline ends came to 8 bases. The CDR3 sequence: CASSLNRLYNEQFF. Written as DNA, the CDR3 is TGTGCCAGCAGCTTAAACAGGCTCTACAATGAGCAGTTCTTC.

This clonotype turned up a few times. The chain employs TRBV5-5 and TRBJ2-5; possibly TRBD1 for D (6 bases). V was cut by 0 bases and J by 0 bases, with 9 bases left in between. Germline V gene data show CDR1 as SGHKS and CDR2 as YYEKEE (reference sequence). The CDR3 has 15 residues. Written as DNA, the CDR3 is TGTGCCAGCAGCTTGGTTTGGGACAACCAAGAGACCCAGTACTTC. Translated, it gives CASSLVWDNQETQYF.

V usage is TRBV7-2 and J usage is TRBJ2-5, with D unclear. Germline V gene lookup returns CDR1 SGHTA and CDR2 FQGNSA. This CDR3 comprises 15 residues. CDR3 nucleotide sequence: TGTGCTGAAGGAGAGGCCCTACATGGTTGGGAGACCCAGTACTTC. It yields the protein CAEGEALHGWETQYF.

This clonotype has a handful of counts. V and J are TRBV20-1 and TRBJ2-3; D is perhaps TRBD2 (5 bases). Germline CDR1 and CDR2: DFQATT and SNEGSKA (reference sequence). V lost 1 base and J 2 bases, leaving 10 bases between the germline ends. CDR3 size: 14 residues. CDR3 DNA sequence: TGCAGTGCTAGAGGGCGAGGGAACACAGATACGCAGTATTTT. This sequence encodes CSARGRGNTDTQYF.

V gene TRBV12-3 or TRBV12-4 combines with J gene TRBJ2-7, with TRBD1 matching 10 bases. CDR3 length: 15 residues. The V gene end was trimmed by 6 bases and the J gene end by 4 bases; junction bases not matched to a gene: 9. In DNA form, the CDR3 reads TGTGCCAGCAGCTTCCCCTCGGGACAGGGGTACGAGCAGTACTTC. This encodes CASSFPSGQGYEQYF.

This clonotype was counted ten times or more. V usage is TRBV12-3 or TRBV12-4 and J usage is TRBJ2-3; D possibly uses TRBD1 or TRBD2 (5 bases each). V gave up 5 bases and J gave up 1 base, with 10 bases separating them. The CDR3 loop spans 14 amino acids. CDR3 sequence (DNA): TGTGCCAGCAGTACCCGGGGCGGCACAGATACGCAGTATTTT. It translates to CASSTRGGTDTQYF.

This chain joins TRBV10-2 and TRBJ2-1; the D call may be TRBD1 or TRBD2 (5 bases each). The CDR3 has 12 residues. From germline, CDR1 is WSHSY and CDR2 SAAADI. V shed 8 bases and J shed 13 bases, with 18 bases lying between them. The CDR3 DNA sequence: TGCGCCAGCGCGGCCGGGACCCTCGAACAGTTCTTC. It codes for CASAAGTLEQFF.

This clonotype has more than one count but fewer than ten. The CDR3 is CSARDRRGFTEAFF. CDR3 coding DNA: TGCAGTGCTAGAGATCGAAGGGGGTTCACTGAAGCTTTCTTT. The chain recombines TRBV20-1 with TRBJ1-1, with D tentatively TRBD1 (6 bases). This CDR3 is 14 amino acids long. Trimming took 0 bases from V and 4 from J, leaving 12 bases between them. Germline V CDR1 and CDR2: DFQATT, SNEGSKA (reference sequence).

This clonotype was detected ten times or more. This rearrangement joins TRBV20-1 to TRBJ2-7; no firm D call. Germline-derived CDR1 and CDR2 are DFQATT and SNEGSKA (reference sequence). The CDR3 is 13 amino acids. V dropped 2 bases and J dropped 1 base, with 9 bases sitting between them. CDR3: CSARLTNSYEQYF. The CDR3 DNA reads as TGCAGTGCTAGACTTACCAATTCCTACGAGCAGTACTTC.

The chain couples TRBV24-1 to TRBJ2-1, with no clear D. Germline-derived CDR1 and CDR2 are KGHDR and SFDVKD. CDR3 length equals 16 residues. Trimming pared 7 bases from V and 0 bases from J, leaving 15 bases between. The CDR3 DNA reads TGTGCCACCAGCCCCACGACTCCAAGCTCCTACAATGAGCAGTTCTTC. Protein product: CATSPTTPSSYNEQFF.

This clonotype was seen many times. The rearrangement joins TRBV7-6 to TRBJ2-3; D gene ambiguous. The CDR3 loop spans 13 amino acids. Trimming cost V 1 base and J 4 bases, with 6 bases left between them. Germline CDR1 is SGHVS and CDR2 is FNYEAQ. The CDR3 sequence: CASSLESPDTQYF. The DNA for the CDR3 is TGTGCCAGCAGCTTAGAATCTCCAGATACGCAGTATTTT. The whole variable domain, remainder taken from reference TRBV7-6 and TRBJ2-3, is GAGVSQSPRYKVTKRGQDVALRCDPISGHVSLYWYRQALGQGPEFLTYFNYEAQQDKSGLPNDRFSAERPEGSISTLTIQRTEQRDSAMYRCASSLESPDTQYFGPGTRLTVL.

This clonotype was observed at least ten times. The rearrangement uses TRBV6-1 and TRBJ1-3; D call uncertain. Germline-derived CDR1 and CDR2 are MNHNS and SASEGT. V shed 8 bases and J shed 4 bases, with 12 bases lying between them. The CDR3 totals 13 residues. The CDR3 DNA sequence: TGTGCCAGCGGCGCCGGGGTCGGAAACACCATATATTTT. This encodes CASGAGVGNTIYF.

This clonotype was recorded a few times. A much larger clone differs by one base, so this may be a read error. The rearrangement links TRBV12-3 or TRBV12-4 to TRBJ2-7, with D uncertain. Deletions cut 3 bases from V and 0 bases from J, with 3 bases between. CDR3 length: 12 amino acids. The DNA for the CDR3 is TGTGCCAGCAGTTTTGTCTCCTACGAGCAGTACTTC. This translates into CASSFVSYEQYF.

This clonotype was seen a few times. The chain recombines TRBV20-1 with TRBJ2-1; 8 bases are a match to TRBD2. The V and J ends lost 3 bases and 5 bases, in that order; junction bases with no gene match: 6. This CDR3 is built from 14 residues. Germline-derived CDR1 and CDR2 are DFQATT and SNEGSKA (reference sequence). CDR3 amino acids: CSARSGGRDNEQFF. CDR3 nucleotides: TGCAGTGCTAGGAGCGGGGGCCGGGACAATGAGCAGTTCTTC.

CDR3 sequence reads: CASGHLDRFSSYEQYF. In nucleotides, the CDR3 is TGTGCCAGCGGCCATCTGGACAGGTTTAGCTCCTACGAGCAGTACTTC. The gene calls are TRBV12-3 or TRBV12-4 and TRBJ2-7; 7 bases are shared with TRBD1. The CDR3 extends over 16 amino acids. Germline trimming cut 8 bases from V and 0 bases from J; bases unmatched to any gene: 13.

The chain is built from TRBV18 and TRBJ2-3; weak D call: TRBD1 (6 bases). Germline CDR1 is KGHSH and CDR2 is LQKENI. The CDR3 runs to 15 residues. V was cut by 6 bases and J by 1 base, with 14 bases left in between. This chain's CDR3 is CASSPSTGRTDTQYF. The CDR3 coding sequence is TGTGCCAGCTCTCCATCTACAGGGCGCACAGATACGCAGTATTTT.